These 24 T cell receptor beta chains were all obtained from the same sample, sequenced in a study of T cell changes during pregnancy in multiple sclerosis. Method: immunoSEQ multiplex PCR; TCRdb's copy keeps in-frame clones and lacks some. The sample yields 29,000 or so clones, about 91% seen once. The sequences come from CD8+ T cells from peripheral blood mononuclear cells, collected after pregnancy. The source is a female donor with multiple sclerosis, enrolled in a pregnancy study.

Only one count was recorded for this clone. This sequence joins TRBV19 and TRBJ2-7; weak D call: TRBD2 (6 bases). The germline V gene has CDR1 LNHDA and CDR2 SQIVND (reference sequence). Trimming pared 2 bases from V and 2 bases from J, leaving 7 bases between. The CDR3 contains 13 residues. Written as DNA, the CDR3 is TGTGCCAGTAGTATACGGGAGCCCTACGAGCAGTACTTC. It codes for CASSIREPYEQYF.

J is TRBJ2-5 and V is TRBV6-5; possible D gene TRBD2, 6 bases. Deletions cut 2 bases from V and 5 bases from J, with 12 bases between. CDR1 is MNHEY and CDR2 is SVGAGI in the germline V gene. This CDR3 has 14 residues. Here the CDR3 DNA reads TGTGCCAGCAGTTACGGGGGGAGCGTGGAGACCCAGTACTTC. Translation: CASSYGGSVETQYF.

The chain recombines TRBV28 with TRBJ2-1, with D hard to call. This CDR3 is built from 16 residues. The V end lost 6 bases, the J end lost 5 bases, and 20 bases lay between the germline ends. From germline, CDR1 is MDHEN and CDR2 SYDVKM. CDR3 sequence (DNA): TGTGCCAGCAGCCTGGTGTCTTTATCAGTACACAATGAGCAGTTCTTC. It encodes CASSLVSLSVHNEQFF.

This chain uses TRBV29-1 with TRBJ2-3; maybe TRBD2 (7 bases). Trimming pared 6 bases from V and 5 bases from J, leaving 18 bases between. CDR1 and CDR2 from the germline V gene are SQVTM and ANQGSEA. CDR3 length equals 14 residues. The CDR3 spells CSVLGGGWEDTQYF. The CDR3 region has the DNA TGCAGCGTCCTAGGGGGGGGCTGGGAAGATACGCAGTATTTT.

This rearrangement joins TRBV7-6 to TRBJ2-1; D unclear. V was trimmed by 0 bases and J by 9 bases, leaving 12 bases between them. The germline V gene encodes CDR1 SGHVS and CDR2 FNYEAQ. The CDR3 is 14 amino acids. Here the CDR3 reads CASSLAVISFEQFF. The CDR3, as DNA: TGTGCCAGCAGCTTAGCGGTAATTAGTTTTGAGCAGTTCTTC. The variable domain in full, completed from reference TRBV7-6 and TRBJ2-1, reads GAGVSQSPRYKVTKRGQDVALRCDPISGHVSLYWYRQALGQGPEFLTYFNYEAQQDKSGLPNDRFSAERPEGSISTLTIQRTEQRDSAMYRCASSLAVISFEQFFGPGTRLTVL.

The chain combines TRBV6-6 with TRBJ1-1; D remains ambiguous. CDR3 length: 13 amino acids. The V and J ends lost 6 bases and 1 base respectively, with 9 bases between them. Germline loops: CDR1 MNHNY, CDR2 SVGAGI (reference sequence). The CDR3 here is CASSHRENTEAFF. CDR3 in DNA: TGTGCCAGCAGCCACCGGGAGAACACTGAAGCTTTCTTT.

This clone was detected only a few times. J is TRBJ2-3 and V is TRBV4-1; 10 nucleotides align to TRBD1. V lost 0 bases and J lost 3; bases outside the gene matches: 6. Germline V lookup: CDR1 MGHRA, CDR2 YSYEKL. This CDR3 is built from 17 residues. DNA for the CDR3: TGCGCCAGCAGCCAAGAGTGGGGGGACAGGGGAACAGATACGCAGTATTTT. It specifies CASSQEWGDRGTDTQYF.

The V and J genes are TRBV27 and TRBJ2-1; weak D call: TRBD1 (6 bases). Trimming removed 5 bases from V and 3 bases from J, with 20 bases in between. The CDR3 consists of 17 residues. Germline V gene lookup returns CDR1 MNHEY and CDR2 SMNVEV (reference sequence). In DNA form, the CDR3 reads TGTGCCAGCAGTGGGAAAAACAGGGAGTTTTTCTACAATGAGCAGTTCTTC. It specifies CASSGKNREFFYNEQFF.

The chain uses TRBV7-8 and TRBJ1-2; D is ambiguous. The germline gives CDR1 SGHVS, CDR2 FQNEAQ. Trimming took 5 bases from V and 4 from J, leaving 11 bases between them. The CDR3 is 13 residues long. CDR3 sequence (DNA): TGTGCCAGCAGCATGACATATACCTATGGCTACACCTTC. It yields the protein CASSMTYTYGYTF.

The V call is TRBV7-9, the J call TRBJ2-1; D is possibly TRBD2 (6 bases). The V and J ends lost 5 bases and 4 bases respectively, with 15 bases between them. The CDR3 totals 15 residues. Germline V gene data show CDR1 as SEHNR and CDR2 as FQNEAQ (reference sequence). The CDR3 DNA sequence: TGTGCCAGCAGCGATGGGGGGTCGGGGTACAATGAGCAGTTCTTC. Protein product: CASSDGGSGYNEQFF.

This clone turned up a few times. V is TRBV30 and J is TRBJ2-7, with D possibly matching TRBD2 (6 bases). The CDR3 has 12 amino acids. CDR1 is GTSNPN and CDR2 is SVGIG in the germline V gene (reference sequence). Trimming took off 4 bases at V and 8 bases at J, with 15 bases between the two ends. As DNA, the CDR3 is TGTGCCTGGATGAACGGGAGACTTCAGCAGTACTTC. It yields the protein CAWMNGRLQQYF.

This clone was seen only once. V and J are TRBV13 and TRBJ2-1, with a possible D match to TRBD1 (6 bases). The V and J ends lost 5 bases and 2 bases respectively, with 13 bases between them. CDR3 length: 15 amino acids. Germline CDR1 and CDR2: PRHDT and FYEKMQ (reference sequence). CDR3 in DNA: TGTGCCAGCAGCCACAGGGATATGGCCTACAATGAGCAGTTCTTC. Translated, it gives CASSHRDMAYNEQFF.

In nucleotides, the CDR3 is TGTGCCAGCAGCTTAGGTGTAGGGGGATCGGGCGAGCAGTACTTC. It is translated as CASSLGVGGSGEQYF. The chain employs TRBV7-6 and TRBJ2-7, with D perhaps matching TRBD1 (6 bases). In germline, CDR1 is SGHVS, CDR2 FNYEAQ. The CDR3 totals 15 residues. Trimming removed 1 base from V and 6 bases from J, with 16 bases in between.

This clone was picked up one time. The rearrangement joins TRBV7-9 to TRBJ1-2, with TRBD1 as a possible D gene (5 bases). The CDR3 spans 12 residues. The germline V and J ends were trimmed by 1 base and 6 bases, with 6 bases remaining between them. In germline, CDR1 is SEHNR, CDR2 FQNEAQ (reference sequence). CDR3 bases: TGTGCCAGCAGCTTAGGCAGGGATGGCTACACCTTC. As protein: CASSLGRDGYTF.

The chain links TRBV13 to TRBJ2-5; 12 bases are shared with TRBD2. The junction had 14 bases not matched to a gene; V was cut back by 5 bases and J by 4 bases. CDR1 and CDR2 from the germline V gene are PRHDT and FYEKMQ (reference sequence). The CDR3 totals 18 residues. The CDR3 reads CASSLRTSGEARGETQYF. The CDR3 DNA reads as TGTGCCAGCAGCCTACGGACTAGCGGGGAGGCTAGGGGAGAGACCCAGTACTTC.

V is TRBV27 and J is TRBJ2-7, with a weak D call TRBD2 (6 bases). This CDR3 spans 11 amino acids. Trimming took off 7 bases at V and 5 bases at J, with 9 bases between the two ends. Germline loops: CDR1 MNHEY, CDR2 SMNVEV (reference sequence). Written as DNA, the CDR3 is TGTGCCAGCACTGGAGGGAACGAGCAGTACTTC. Protein sequence: CASTGGNEQYF.

This sequence joins TRBV19 and TRBJ2-7; 11 bases are a match to TRBD1. Germline CDR1 is LNHDA and CDR2 is SQIVND (reference sequence). The CDR3 has 14 amino acids. V dropped 5 bases and J dropped 2; count of bases not matched to a gene: 2. CDR3 loop: CASSVGQGAYEQYF. CDR3 DNA sequence: TGTGCCAGTAGTGTGGGACAGGGGGCCTACGAGCAGTACTTC. Together with reference TRBV19 and TRBJ2-7, the CDR3 gives the full variable domain: DGGITQSPKYLFRKEGQNVTLSCEQNLNHDAMYWYRQDPGQGLRLIYYSQIVNDFQKGDIAEGYSVSREKKESFPLTVTSAQKNPTAFYLCASSVGQGAYEQYFGPGTRLTVT.

This chain uses TRBV13 with TRBJ1-2; TRBD1 matches at 7 bases. V was clipped by 5 bases and J by 5 bases; unmatched bases: 14. The CDR3 contains 16 residues. Germline V gene lookup returns CDR1 PRHDT and CDR2 FYEKMQ (reference sequence). The CDR3 is CASSLDGQALSYGYTF. Here the CDR3 DNA reads TGTGCCAGCAGCCTAGATGGACAGGCTCTATCGTATGGCTACACCTTC.

This chain connects TRBV4-3 to TRBJ2-7, with D perhaps matching TRBD2 (5 bases). In germline, CDR1 is LGHNA, CDR2 YSLEER. V shed 0 bases and J shed 2 bases, with 11 bases lying between them. The CDR3 length is 15 residues. CDR3 sequence: CASSQDHSGPYEQYF. The CDR3 DNA sequence: TGCGCCAGCAGCCAAGATCACAGCGGCCCCTACGAGCAGTACTTC.

The rearrangement joins TRBV30 to TRBJ2-1, with 7 bases lining up with TRBD1. Germline CDR1 GTSNPN, CDR2 SVGIG (reference sequence). J gave up 1 base and V 8 bases, and 5 bases lay outside the gene matches. The CDR3 is 13 residues long. For the CDR3, the DNA is TGTGCCGGAGAGACAGGGTCCTACAATGAGCAGTTCTTC. This encodes CAGETGSYNEQFF.

The rearrangement uses TRBV4-3 and TRBJ2-1; D not resolved. Germline V gene sequence: CDR1 LGHNA, CDR2 YSLEER. V was trimmed by 0 bases and J by 4 bases, leaving 7 bases between them. This CDR3 spans 14 amino acids. The CDR3 region has the DNA TGCGCCAGCAGCCAAGATCTTCAGTACAATGAGCAGTTCTTC. Its protein is CASSQDLQYNEQFF.

This chain connects TRBV4-3 to TRBJ1-4, with TRBD1 matching 9 bases. This CDR3 comprises 15 residues. Trimming at V came to 3 bases and at J to 8 bases, leaving 7 bases not matched to a gene. CDR1 LGHNA and CDR2 YSLEER come from the germline V gene. The CDR3 loop is CASSQGTGTSEKLFF. In nucleotides, the CDR3 is TGCGCCAGCAGCCAGGGGACAGGGACCTCAGAAAAACTGTTTTTT.

The count of this clone is one. The CDR3 DNA sequence: TGTGCCAGTAGTGCGACAGGGGGCTCTGGAAACACCATATATTTT. Protein: CASSATGGSGNTIYF. The chain couples TRBV19 to TRBJ1-3, with TRBD1 matching 9 bases. The CDR3 spans 15 residues. The trim removed 5 bases at V and 0 bases at J, leaving 2 bases unmatched. Germline values: CDR1 LNHDA, CDR2 SQIVND (reference sequence).

This clone came up a few times. This CDR3 is also generated by other DNA sequences in the sample. The V gene is TRBV27, the J gene TRBJ2-1; the match to TRBD2 covers 10 bases. This CDR3 has 15 amino acids. The germline CDR1 and CDR2 sequences are MNHEY and SMNVEV (reference sequence). V was pared by 2 bases and J by 2 bases, with 0 bases of the junction left unmatched. In nucleotides, the CDR3 is TGTGCCAGCAGTTTAAGCGGGAGGGCCTACAATGAGCAGTTCTTC. The encoded protein is CASSLSGRAYNEQFF.